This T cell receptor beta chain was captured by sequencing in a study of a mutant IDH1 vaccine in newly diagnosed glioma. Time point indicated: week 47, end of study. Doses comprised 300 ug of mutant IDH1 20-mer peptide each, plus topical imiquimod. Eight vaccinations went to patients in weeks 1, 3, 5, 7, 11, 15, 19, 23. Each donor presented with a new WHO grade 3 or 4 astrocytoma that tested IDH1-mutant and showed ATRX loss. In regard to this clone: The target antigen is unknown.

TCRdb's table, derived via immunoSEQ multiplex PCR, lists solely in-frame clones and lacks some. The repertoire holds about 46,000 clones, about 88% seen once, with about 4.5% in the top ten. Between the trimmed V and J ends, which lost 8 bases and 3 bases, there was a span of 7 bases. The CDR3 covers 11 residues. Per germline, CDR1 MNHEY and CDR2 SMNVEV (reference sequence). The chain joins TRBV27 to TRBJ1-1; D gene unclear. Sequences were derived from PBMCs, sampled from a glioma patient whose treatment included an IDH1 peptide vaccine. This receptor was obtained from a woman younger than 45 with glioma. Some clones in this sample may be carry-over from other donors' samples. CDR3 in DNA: TGTGCCAGCTTTGGTCACACTGAAGCTTTCTTT. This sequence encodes CASFGHTEAFF.